This TCR beta chain was sequenced in a study of T cell responses to AZD1222 COVID-19 vaccine. Study at large: Investigators merged groups given second doses at roughly 4 or roughly 12 weeks.

Only in-frame clones appear in the TCRdb table, and some are missing; sequencing was by immunoSEQ multiplex PCR. Of about 110,000 clones listed, almost 90% are singletons. The study, taken as a whole, reports: Females outnumbered males among donors, who were mostly white British; clonal diversity was possibly underestimated. Increased Spike-specific TCR breadth and depth were observed after two AZD1222 doses.

This CDR3 is built from 15 residues. Trimming took off 0 bases at V and 2 bases at J, with 11 bases between the two ends. Germline V gene data show CDR1 as LGHDT and CDR2 as YNNKEL (reference sequence). Comment on this clone: The antigen is not known.

This receptor was identified in an adult in good health. This chain connects TRBV3-1 (or the pseudogene TRBV3-2) to TRBJ2-7; D is perhaps TRBD2 (6 bases). Sequencing was performed on peripheral blood, taken on day 0 of AZD1222 vaccination. The CDR3 nucleotides read TGTGCCAGCAGCCAAGACCGGGACTTGCCCTACGAGCAGTACTTC. This gives the protein CASSQDRDLPYEQYF.